What follows are 24 T cell receptor beta chains derived from one specimen sequenced in a study of human T cells and chemical hapten exposure. Time point of the sample: patch test 2, 6 weeks after DPC sensitization. Documented treatment: therapeutic diphenylcyclopropenone sensitization with weekly scalp DPC. Via MiXCR, TCRdb re-called the RACE reads, giving one row per CDR3 protein. Counted here are some 45,000 distinct CDR3 sequences, 8.9% occurring once; the ten biggest clones make up 14% to 15%. The specimen comprised whole blood, sampled in connection with sensitization to the hapten diphenylcyclopropenone (DPC). The receptor source for this set is a woman between 40 and 55 years old with alopecia areata. Some clones in this sample may be carry-over from other donors' samples.

In its sample, this clonotype was seen many times. V and J are TRBV12-3 or TRBV12-4 and TRBJ1-2; TRBD1 might be the D (5 bases). The CDR3 spans 15 residues. Trimming pared 0 bases from V and 4 bases from J, leaving 12 bases between. Written as DNA, the CDR3 is TGTGCCAGCAGTTTAGCGAACAGGTACCTCTATGGCTACACCTTC. Translated: CASSLANRYLYGYTF.

At least ten counts were recorded for this clonotype. The chain recombines TRBV27 with TRBJ1-1; no clear D gene. Germline V CDR1 and CDR2: MNHEY, SMNVEV (reference sequence). V was clipped by 0 bases and J by 4 bases, with 9 bases between them. This CDR3 is 14 amino acids long. The CDR3 coding sequence is TGTGCCAGCAGTTTATCCCTCCCAGCCACTGAAGCTTTCTTT. Its translation is CASSLSLPATEAFF.

This clonotype was counted at least ten times. V usage is TRBV12-5 and J usage is TRBJ2-1; TRBD2 matches 13 bases. This CDR3 is built from 19 residues. The germline gives CDR1 LGHNT, CDR2 FRNRAP. J was trimmed by 0 bases and V by 1 base; bases with no gene match: 6. DNA for the CDR3: TGTGCTAGTGGTTTGGAGGGACTAGCGGGGCCAAGCTCCTACAATGAGCAGTTCTTC. This codes for CASGLEGLAGPSSYNEQFF.

This clonotype showed up many times. The gene calls are TRBV6-1 and TRBJ2-1; D is unclear. This CDR3 is 11 amino acids long. CDR1 and CDR2 from the germline V gene are MNHNS and SASEGT. Trimming cost V 2 bases and J 7 bases, with 3 bases left between them. The CDR3 reads CASSESNEQFF. CDR3 bases: TGTGCCAGCAGTGAATCGAATGAGCAGTTCTTC.

This clonotype showed up many times. The rearrangement joins TRBV5-1 to TRBJ2-7; D may correspond to TRBD1 or TRBD2 (6 bases each). V was clipped by 4 bases and J by 6 bases, with 23 bases between them. The CDR3 extends over 16 amino acids. Germline CDR1 SGHRS, CDR2 YFSETQ. DNA for the CDR3: TGCGCCAGCAGCCGCGGGACGGACGAGGGGGGACGCGAGCAGTACTTC. Protein sequence: CASSRGTDEGGREQYF.

V is TRBV5-4 and J is TRBJ1-1; D is unclear. The V end lost 0 bases, the J end lost 4 bases, and 10 bases lay between the germline ends. The length of the CDR3 is 14 residues. Germline V gene lookup returns CDR1 SGHNT and CDR2 YYREEE (reference sequence). CDR3 region: CASSLVGRSTEAFF. CDR3 nucleotides: TGTGCCAGCAGCTTGGTCGGCAGGAGCACTGAAGCTTTCTTT.

In its sample, this clonotype was seen many times. The chain joins TRBV3-1 to TRBJ2-7; possible D gene TRBD2, 6 bases. V was pared by 4 bases and J by 7 bases, with 14 bases between. The CDR3 sequence is 13 residues long. Per the germline V gene, CDR1 is LGHDT and CDR2 is YNNKEL (reference sequence). The CDR3 sequence: CASSLLGEEEQYF. The CDR3 DNA reads as TGTGCCAGCAGCCTCCTGGGGGAGGAGGAGCAGTACTTC.

This clonotype occurred a few times. The J gene is TRBJ2-2, the V gene TRBV9; no firm D call. V was cut by 0 bases and J by 1 base, with 7 bases left in between. Germline values: CDR1 SGDLS, CDR2 YYNGEE. This CDR3 has 15 residues. The CDR3 nucleotides read TGTGCCAGCAGCGTAGGGCCGATGAACACCGGGGAGCTGTTTTTT. Amino acid sequence: CASSVGPMNTGELFF.

This clonotype was observed at least ten times. The gene calls are TRBV6-2 or TRBV6-3 and TRBJ2-1; tentatively, D is TRBD2 (7 bases). Germline CDR1 is MNHEY and CDR2 is SVGEGT. V was trimmed by 5 bases and J by 10 bases, leaving 12 bases between them. The CDR3 extends over 12 amino acids. The CDR3 region has the DNA TGTGCCAGCAGTGGGGGGGCCCGGGAGCAGTTCTTC. This encodes CASSGGAREQFF.

The chain couples TRBV28 to TRBJ2-3; maybe TRBD2 (5 bases). The CDR3 runs to 15 residues. Germline values: CDR1 MDHEN, CDR2 SYDVKM. Trimming took 6 bases from V and 11 from J, leaving 24 bases between them. The CDR3 reads CASSPQSGGAWGQYF. DNA of the CDR3: TGTGCCAGCAGCCCTCAGAGCGGCGGCGCGTGGGGGCAGTATTTT.

CDR3 nucleotides: TGTGCCAGCAGGTCCTCAGGGGCAGACACTGAAGCTTTCTTT. It specifies CASRSSGADTEAFF. The V gene is TRBV12-3 or TRBV12-4, the J gene TRBJ1-1; the D gene is possibly TRBD1 (6 bases). CDR3 size: 14 residues. V was trimmed by 6 bases and J by 3 bases, leaving 14 bases between them.

This clonotype appeared a few times. The rearrangement uses TRBV4-1 and TRBJ2-7; TRBD1 is a possible D gene (5 bases). This CDR3 is built from 15 residues. CDR1 MGHRA and CDR2 YSYEKL come from the germline V gene. V was pared by 0 bases and J by 5 bases, with 14 bases between. The CDR3 DNA reads TGCGCCAGCAGCCAAGAGTTCAGGGTCGGTCACGAGCAGTACTTC. This sequence encodes CASSQEFRVGHEQYF.

The chain links TRBV10-3 to TRBJ2-7; 11 bases agree with TRBD2. This CDR3 region has 18 residues. J gave up 5 bases and V 0 bases, and 12 bases lay outside the gene matches. Germline V lookup: CDR1 ENHRY, CDR2 SYGVKD. In DNA form, the CDR3 reads TGTGCCATCAGTGAGTCGACTCGGGCTAGCGGGGGGCCCAACGAGCAGTACTTC. Protein: CAISESTRASGGPNEQYF.

This clonotype was counted at least ten times. V is TRBV6-1 and J is TRBJ1-1, with D possibly matching TRBD1 (6 bases). V lost 7 bases, J lost 3 bases, and 15 bases lay in between. The CDR3 covers 14 residues. Looked up from germline, CDR1 is MNHNS and CDR2 is SASEGT. The CDR3 DNA sequence: TGTGCCAGCATTAGAAGAGACAGGCACACTGAAGCTTTCTTT. It specifies CASIRRDRHTEAFF.

This clonotype has ten or more counts. The chain employs TRBV7-9 and TRBJ2-2, with D possibly matching TRBD2 (6 bases). This CDR3 contains 14 residues. Germline V lookup: CDR1 SEHNR, CDR2 FQNEAQ (reference sequence). V was pared by 5 bases and J by 6 bases, with 13 bases between. The CDR3 is CASSGGSLPGELFF. CDR3 sequence (DNA): TGTGCCAGCAGCGGGGGGTCTCTCCCCGGGGAGCTGTTTTTT.

This clonotype was seen many times. Written as DNA, the CDR3 is TGTGCCAGCAGTTACTCCGGTTTCGCTTTCTTT. It specifies CASSYSGFAFF. The genes are TRBV6-5 and TRBJ1-1, with D hard to call. Between the trimmed V and J ends, which lost 0 bases and 11 bases, there was a span of 7 bases. Per the germline V gene, CDR1 is MNHEY and CDR2 is SVGAGI. CDR3 length equals 11 residues.

The chain's CDR3 is CASSLERGAWNGYTF. As DNA, the CDR3 is TGTGCCAGCAGCTTAGAGAGGGGCGCGTGGAATGGCTACACCTTC. V usage is TRBV7-3 and J usage is TRBJ1-2; possibly TRBD1 for D (5 bases). The germline V and J ends were trimmed by 2 bases and 6 bases, with 16 bases remaining between them. Per the germline V gene, CDR1 is SGHTA and CDR2 is FQGTGA. This CDR3 spans 15 amino acids.

This clonotype was recorded many times. The chain joins TRBV7-8 to TRBJ2-3; no clear D. Per germline, CDR1 SGHVS and CDR2 FQNEAQ. CDR3 size: 16 residues. With 1 base removed from V and 0 bases from J, the gap between germline ends came to 11 bases. DNA for the CDR3: TGTGCCAGCAGCTTAGTTAACGTTTTAAGCACAGATACGCAGTATTTT. As protein: CASSLVNVLSTDTQYF.

This clonotype was recorded many times. V usage is TRBV29-1 and J usage is TRBJ1-1; 8 bases are shared with TRBD1. The CDR3 loop spans 13 amino acids. The germline CDR1 and CDR2 sequences are SQVTM and ANQGSEA. The ends lost 4 bases at V and 1 base at J; junction bases unmatched: 2. CDR3 in amino acids: CSVGTGSNTEAFF. CDR3 bases: TGCAGCGTTGGGACAGGGTCGAACACTGAAGCTTTCTTT.

This clonotype was seen ten or more times. V usage is TRBV6-1 and J usage is TRBJ2-1; no reliable D call. The CDR3 has 15 residues. Trimming removed 6 bases from V and 0 bases from J, with 12 bases in between. Germline CDR1 and CDR2: MNHNS and SASEGT. In nucleotides, the CDR3 is TGTGCCAGCAGGATTACAACGAGCTCCTACAATGAGCAGTTCTTC. Its protein product is CASRITTSSYNEQFF.

At least ten counts were recorded for this clonotype. The V gene is TRBV7-9, the J gene TRBJ1-2; TRBD1 might be the D (5 bases). Germline loops: CDR1 SEHNR, CDR2 FQNEAQ (reference sequence). CDR3 length equals 16 residues. V shed 0 bases and J shed 0 bases, with 11 bases lying between them. CDR3 protein: CASSLAPTAANYGYTF. The CDR3 DNA reads as TGTGCCAGCAGCTTAGCGCCGACAGCCGCTAACTATGGCTACACCTTC.

This clonotype was recorded at least ten times. The rearrangement uses TRBV12-5 and TRBJ2-1, with 7 bases matching TRBD2. CDR3 length: 15 residues. V was pared by 4 bases and J by 2 bases, with 5 bases of the junction left unmatched. Germline CDR1 is LGHNT and CDR2 is FRNRAP. The CDR3 sequence: CASGSAGPTYNEQFF. CDR3 in DNA: TGTGCTAGTGGTTCAGCGGGGCCAACCTACAATGAGCAGTTCTTC. Variable domain in full (rest from reference TRBV12-5 and TRBJ2-1): DARVTQTPRHKVTEMGQEVTMRCQPILGHNTVFWYRQTMMQGLELLAYFRNRAPLDDSGMPKDRFSAEMPDATLATLKIQPSEPRDSAVYFCASGSAGPTYNEQFFGPGTRLTVL.

This clonotype was seen repeatedly, ten times or more. The chain recombines TRBV6-5 with TRBJ2-4; no clear D gene. The CDR3 extends over 15 amino acids. The V gene lost 2 bases and the J gene lost 8 bases, with 16 bases spanning the gap. Germline-derived CDR1 and CDR2 are MNHEY and SVGAGI. CDR3 DNA sequence: TGTGCCAGCAGTTACAAGCGCCCCGGGTTGGACATTCAGTACTTC. It specifies CASSYKRPGLDIQYF.

At least ten counts were recorded for this clonotype. DNA of the CDR3: TGTGCCAGCAGTGTCGTAAGGGGGCAGTTCTTC. Translating it yields CASSVVRGQFF. The rearrangement uses TRBV2 and TRBJ2-1, with D perhaps matching TRBD1 (5 bases). The CDR3 loop spans 11 amino acids. Germline assignment: CDR1 SNHLY and CDR2 FYNNEI. V lost 4 bases, J lost 12 bases, and 10 bases lay in between.